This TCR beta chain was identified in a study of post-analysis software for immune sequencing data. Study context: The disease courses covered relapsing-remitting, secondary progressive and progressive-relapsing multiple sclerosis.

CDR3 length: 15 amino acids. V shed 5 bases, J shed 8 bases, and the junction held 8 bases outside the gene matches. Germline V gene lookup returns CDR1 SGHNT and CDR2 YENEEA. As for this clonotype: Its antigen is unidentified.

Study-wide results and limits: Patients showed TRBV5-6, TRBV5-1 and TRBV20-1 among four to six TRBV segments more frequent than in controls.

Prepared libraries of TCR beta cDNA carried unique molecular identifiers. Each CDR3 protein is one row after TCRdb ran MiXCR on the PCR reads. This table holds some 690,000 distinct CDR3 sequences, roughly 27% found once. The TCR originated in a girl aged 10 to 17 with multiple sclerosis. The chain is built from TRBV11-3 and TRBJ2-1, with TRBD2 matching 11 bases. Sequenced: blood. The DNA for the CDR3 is TGTGCCAGCAGCACCCTAGCGGGAGGCAACGATGAGCAGTTCTTC. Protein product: CASSTLAGGNDEQFF.